These T cell receptor beta chains were read from a single sample in a study of cytomegalovirus exposure and HLA in healthy donors. This table comes from immunoSEQ multiplex PCR, and its TCRdb copy is limited to in-frame clones, with some not included. The sample has approximately 99,000 clones, 73% seen once; the top ten hold approximately 3.5%. The source material was PBMCs. These receptors originate from a man between 35 and 55 years old in good health and CMV-seronegative. Both conserved end residues are part of each CDR3. The D gene is left open where the match is weak. A row's size may be missing; if present it is once, few, many or a size class.

j_gene: TRBJ2-5
v_gene: TRBV5-1
d_gene: NA
abundance: NA
CDR3nt: TGCGCCAGCAGTATCGGGGTACAAGAGACCCAGTACTTC
CDR3aa: CASSIGVQETQYF

j_gene: TRBJ2-7
v_gene: TRBV6-5
d_gene: TRBD2
abundance: few
CDR3nt: TGTGCCAGCAGTTATGGGTGGGGGGGGGAGTACGAGCAGTACTTC
CDR3aa: CASSYGWGGEYEQYF

j_gene: TRBJ2-5
v_gene: TRBV25-1
d_gene: NA
abundance: few
CDR3nt: TGTGCCAGCAGTGAGCAGAAGAAGGGGACAACGGAAGAGACCCAGTACTTC
CDR3aa: CASSEQKKGTTEETQYF

j_gene: TRBJ2-5
v_gene: TRBV30
d_gene: TRBD2
abundance: once
CDR3nt: TGTGCCTGGAATATAGCGGGGGGGCGAGAGACCCAGTACTTC
CDR3aa: CAWNIAGGRETQYF

j_gene: TRBJ1-5
v_gene: TRBV28
d_gene: NA
abundance: NA
CDR3nt: TGTGCCAGCAGTTTTTTCGGCCAGGGGAGATGGGCCCAGTCCAATCAGCCCCAGCATTTT
CDR3aa: CASSFFGQGRWAQSNQPQHF

j_gene: TRBJ2-2
v_gene: TRBV7-9
d_gene: TRBD2
abundance: NA
CDR3nt: TGTGCCAGCAGCTTAACGCGGGGGTATAACACCGGGGAGCTGTTTTTT
CDR3aa: CASSLTRGYNTGELFF

j_gene: TRBJ2-5
v_gene: TRBV7-7
d_gene: NA
abundance: few
CDR3nt: TGTGCCAGCAGCCAGGACTGGAAGAACAAGTACTTC
CDR3aa: CASSQDWKNKYF

j_gene: TRBJ2-3
v_gene: TRBV27
d_gene: TRBD2
abundance: few
CDR3nt: TGTGCCAGCAGTTCTGCGGGGGTCTCAGATACGCAGTATTTT
CDR3aa: CASSSAGVSDTQYF

j_gene: TRBJ2-2
v_gene: TRBV4-2
d_gene: NA
abundance: NA
CDR3nt: TGTGCCAGCAGCCAAAGGTACGGGGGAGCGAACACCGGGGAGCTGTTTTTT
CDR3aa: CASSQRYGGANTGELFF

j_gene: TRBJ2-1
v_gene: TRBV4-3
d_gene: NA
abundance: NA
CDR3nt: TGCGCCAGCAGCCTAGACAGGTGGTCCTACAATGAGCAGTTCTTC
CDR3aa: CASSLDRWSYNEQFF

j_gene: TRBJ2-5
v_gene: TRBV7-2
d_gene: NA
abundance: NA
CDR3nt: TGTGCCAGCAGCTTAGGCAACTTAGAGACCCAGTACTTC
CDR3aa: CASSLGNLETQYF

j_gene: TRBJ1-2
v_gene: TRBV6-5
d_gene: NA
abundance: NA
CDR3nt: TGTGCCAGCAGTTTTACGGTAGTCGGCTATGGCTACACCTTC
CDR3aa: CASSFTVVGYGYTF

j_gene: TRBJ1-1
v_gene: TRBV29-1
d_gene: NA
abundance: NA
CDR3nt: TGCAGCGTTCGCCTCCGAGGAACAACTGAAGCTTTCTTT
CDR3aa: CSVRLRGTTEAFF

j_gene: TRBJ2-7
v_gene: TRBV6-1
d_gene: TRBD1
abundance: NA
CDR3nt: TGTGCCAGCAGTGACTTGACAGGGGGCATAAGGGAGCAGTACTTC
CDR3aa: CASSDLTGGIREQYF

j_gene: TRBJ2-1
v_gene: TRBV6-4
d_gene: TRBD1
abundance: once
CDR3nt: TGTGCCAGCAGCCAACAGGGACAGGGTGGGAATGAGCAGTTCTTC
CDR3aa: CASSQQGQGGNEQFF

j_gene: TRBJ2-7
v_gene: TRBV10-3
d_gene: TRBD1
abundance: NA
CDR3nt: TGTGCCACCTCGCCGGGACAGGGGGCAGGGGAGCAGTACTTC
CDR3aa: CATSPGQGAGEQYF

j_gene: TRBJ2-1
v_gene: TRBV5-6
d_gene: NA
abundance: NA
CDR3nt: NA
CDR3aa: CASSFGPGRDNEQFF

j_gene: TRBJ1-2
v_gene: TRBV19
d_gene: NA
abundance: NA
CDR3nt: TGTGCCAGTAGTGTCGGGTTGAACTATGGCTACACCTTC
CDR3aa: CASSVGLNYGYTF

j_gene: TRBJ1-1
v_gene: TRBV5-6
d_gene: TRBD1
abundance: NA
CDR3nt: TGTGCCAGCAGCTTGGACAGGGGTGAAGCTTTCTTT
CDR3aa: CASSLDRGEAFF

j_gene: TRBJ2-3
v_gene: TRBV30
d_gene: TRBD2
abundance: NA
CDR3nt: TGTGCCTGGAGTGTAACTAGCGGGGGGGCAGGAGATACGCAGTATTTT
CDR3aa: CAWSVTSGGAGDTQYF

j_gene: TRBJ2-1
v_gene: TRBV4-1
d_gene: TRBD2
abundance: few
CDR3nt: TGCGCCAGCAGCCAAGTCGCGGGGGGCAGGAATGAGCAGTTCTTC
CDR3aa: CASSQVAGGRNEQFF

j_gene: TRBJ2-7
v_gene: TRBV6-5
d_gene: TRBD1
abundance: NA
CDR3nt: TGTGCCAGCAGTCAACGGACAGGTACCGCGAGGGAGCAGTACTTC
CDR3aa: CASSQRTGTAREQYF

j_gene: TRBJ2-7
v_gene: TRBV5-1
d_gene: NA
abundance: NA
CDR3nt: TGCGCCAGCAGCTTGGGGTCAGGGCTAACCTACGAGCAGTACTTC
CDR3aa: CASSLGSGLTYEQYF

j_gene: TRBJ2-7
v_gene: TRBV12-5
d_gene: NA
abundance: few
CDR3nt: TGTGCTAGTGCATTTCTCGGCCAGGGTGTCGACGAGCAGTACTTC
CDR3aa: CASAFLGQGVDEQYF

j_gene: TRBJ1-1
v_gene: TRBV19
d_gene: NA
abundance: NA
CDR3nt: TGTGCCAGTAGTTTGAGACAGTTCACTGAAGCTTTCTTT
CDR3aa: CASSLRQFTEAFF

j_gene: TRBJ2-7
v_gene: TRBV2
d_gene: NA
abundance: NA
CDR3nt: TGTGCCAGCAGTCCCGGGACACCCTACGAGCAGTACTTC
CDR3aa: CASSPGTPYEQYF

j_gene: TRBJ1-1
v_gene: TRBV7-2
d_gene: TRBD1
abundance: NA
CDR3nt: TGTGCCAGCAGCTTGGACAGGGGTGGCACTGAAGCTTTCTTT
CDR3aa: CASSLDRGGTEAFF